Listed below are T cell receptor beta chains from one sample, sequenced in a study of early T cells in non-severe SARS-CoV-2 infection. TCRdb analysed the 5' RACE reads with MiXCR anew, one entry per CDR3 protein. The table records around 25,000 distinct CDR3 sequences, around 5.8% of them present only once. The sequencing sample was made of whole blood. These receptors originate from an adult who was a healthcare worker with PCR-confirmed SARS-CoV-2 infection or an uninfected control (not recorded which). The CDR3 runs from the conserved cysteine through the conserved F or W. Fields, in order: clone size, D gene, V gene, J gene, CDR3 DNA, CDR3 protein. D genes are given only for firm matches. Size values are once, few and many counts, or a class for expanded clones, and some rows have none.

size: medium-sized
D: .
V: TRBV6-5
J: TRBJ2-6
DNA: TGTGCCAGCAGGGGAAGCTCTGGGGCCAACGTCCTGACTTTC
CDR3: CASRGSSGANVLTF

size: many
D: .
V: TRBV11-2
J: TRBJ2-2
DNA: TGTGCCAGCAGCTTTTTGCGTTCCGGGGAGCTGTTTTTT
CDR3: CASSFLRSGELFF

size: many
D: TRBD2
V: TRBV11-3
J: TRBJ2-7
DNA: TGTGCCAGCAGCTTACGACCGGGCGGGGGGCGCCCAAAGCCGACCTACGAGCAGTACTTC
CDR3: CASSLRPGGGRPKPTYEQYF

size: many
D: .
V: TRBV10-3
J: TRBJ2-7
DNA: TGTGCCAGCTCCCGGGAGGGACAGGGCAGGGAGCAGTACTTC
CDR3: CASSREGQGREQYF

size: few
D: .
V: TRBV4-2
J: TRBJ1-3
DNA: TGTGCCAGCAGCCAAGATGGGACTGGAAACACCATATATTTT
CDR3: CASSQDGTGNTIYF

size: many
D: .
V: TRBV5-5
J: TRBJ1-1
DNA: TGTGCCAGCAGCACCGACGTAAACACTGAAGCTTTCTTT
CDR3: CASSTDVNTEAFF

size: medium-sized
D: .
V: TRBV20-1
J: TRBJ1-6
DNA: TGCAGTGCTAGAGATTCTGGCAGGGGCTATAATTCACCCCTCCACTTT
CDR3: CSARDSGRGYNSPLHF

size: few
D: TRBD1
V: TRBV3-1
J: TRBJ2-2
DNA: TGTGCCAGCAGCCAGCCGTCGGGACAGGGGTACACCGGGGAGCTGTTTTTT
CDR3: CASSQPSGQGYTGELFF

size: many
D: .
V: TRBV18
J: TRBJ2-3
DNA: TGTGCCAGCTCTAAGGGAGTGGTCCCCCGCCGCACAGATACGCAGTATTTT
CDR3: CASSKGVVPRRTDTQYF

size: many
D: TRBD1
V: TRBV7-9
J: TRBJ1-4
DNA: TGTGCCAGCAGCTTCGGACAGGGGGATGAAAAACTGTTTTTT
CDR3: CASSFGQGDEKLFF

size: medium-sized
D: TRBD1
V: TRBV6-5
J: TRBJ1-1
DNA: TGTGCCAGCAGTTTGCCGGGACAGAGGGGAGCTTTCTTT
CDR3: CASSLPGQRGAFF

size: few
D: .
V: TRBV12-3/TRBV12-4
J: TRBJ1-1
DNA: TGTGCCAGCACCCTCCCGGCCGGGGGGAACACTGAAGCTTTCTTT
CDR3: CASTLPAGGNTEAFF

size: many
D: .
V: TRBV7-2
J: TRBJ1-3
DNA: TGTGCCAGCAGCTTAGCGGGGAGCTTCGGCTCTGGAAACACCATATATTTT
CDR3: CASSLAGSFGSGNTIYF

size: many
D: TRBD1
V: TRBV19
J: TRBJ2-6
DNA: TGTGCCAGTACCACACGTCCCGGGACAGGGACTGGGGCCAACGTCCTGACTTTC
CDR3: CASTTRPGTGTGANVLTF

size: many
D: TRBD1
V: TRBV7-3
J: TRBJ2-6
DNA: TGTGCCAGCAGCTTACACAGGGGGTCCGGGGCCAACGTCCTGACTTTC
CDR3: CASSLHRGSGANVLTF

size: medium-sized
D: .
V: TRBV7-2
J: TRBJ2-1
DNA: TGTGCCAGCAGCTTAGAATTCCTCATCAATGAGCAGTTCTTC
CDR3: CASSLEFLINEQFF

size: .
D: TRBD1
V: TRBV11-3
J: TRBJ2-1
DNA: TGTGCCAGCAGCTTAGATCCAGGGGGAGTGCAGTTCTTC
CDR3: CASSLDPGGVQFF

size: .
D: .
V: TRBV4-1
J: TRBJ2-7
DNA: TGCGCCAGCAGCCGGGATGGGACCAAGCTTCGGGAGCAGTACTTC
CDR3: CASSRDGTKLREQYF

size: many
D: TRBD1
V: TRBV9
J: TRBJ1-1
DNA: TGTGCCAGCAGCGTCCCGGGACAGCTACCGAGTTTCTTT
CDR3: CASSVPGQLPSFF

size: .
D: .
V: TRBV5-1
J: TRBJ2-7
DNA: TGCGCCAGCAGCTCTTTGGGGGGCCAGGACGAGCAGTACTTC
CDR3: CASSSLGGQDEQYF

size: many
D: .
V: TRBV6-5
J: TRBJ1-1
DNA: TGTGCCAGCCTAAACAGGGAGTTGAACACTGAAGCTTTCTTT
CDR3: CASLNRELNTEAFF

size: many
D: TRBD1
V: TRBV29-1
J: TRBJ2-7
DNA: TGCAGCGCCAGGGCCGGGACAGTTTACGAGCAGTACTTC
CDR3: CSARAGTVYEQYF

size: many
D: .
V: TRBV11-2
J: TRBJ2-3
DNA: TGTGCCAGCAGCCCCCGACTCGATACGCAGTATTTT
CDR3: CASSPRLDTQYF

size: few
D: TRBD1
V: TRBV11-2
J: TRBJ1-2
DNA: TGTGCCAGCAGCCAGCGGGACAGTAAAGCTAACTATGGCTACACCTTC
CDR3: CASSQRDSKANYGYTF

size: .
D: .
V: TRBV29-1
J: TRBJ2-5
DNA: TGCAGCGCTAGCCGGGAGACCCAGTACTTC
CDR3: CSASRETQYF

size: many
D: TRBD2
V: TRBV4-3
J: TRBJ2-7
DNA: TGCGCCAGCAGCCTAGAACTAGCGGGGGCGGGAGAGCAGTACTTC
CDR3: CASSLELAGAGEQYF

size: many
D: .
V: TRBV2
J: TRBJ1-5
DNA: TGTGCCAGCAGTGATGACGCAGGGGCCAGTCAGCCCCAGCATTTT
CDR3: CASSDDAGASQPQHF

size: .
D: .
V: TRBV6-5
J: TRBJ1-1
DNA: TGTGCCAGCAGTTACGGGGGCCGATTGAACACTGAAGCTTTCTTT
CDR3: CASSYGGRLNTEAFF

size: .
D: TRBD2
V: TRBV15
J: TRBJ2-4
DNA: TGTGCCACCAGCAGAGCCTTAGGACTAGAAGGGCAAAACATTCAGTACTTC
CDR3: CATSRALGLEGQNIQYF

size: .
D: .
V: TRBV7-9
J: TRBJ1-2
DNA: TGTGCCAGCAGTTTACAGGGCATGGGCTATGGCTACACCTTC
CDR3: CASSLQGMGYGYTF

size: .
D: TRBD1
V: TRBV29-1
J: TRBJ1-1
DNA: TGCAGCGTTGTGGGGGGACAGGCGAGCACTGAAGCTTTCTTT
CDR3: CSVVGGQASTEAFF

size: many
D: TRBD2
V: TRBV29-1
J: TRBJ2-3
DNA: TGCAGCGTTGATTTAGCGGGGGGCAGGGCAGATACGCAGTATTTT
CDR3: CSVDLAGGRADTQYF

size: few
D: .
V: TRBV19
J: TRBJ1-5
DNA: TGTGCCAGCCAGACCGGGACGCAACGCAATCAGCCCCAGCATTTT
CDR3: CASQTGTQRNQPQHF

size: many
D: .
V: TRBV18
J: TRBJ1-2
DNA: TGTGCCAGCTCACCCTTCACCCAACAGGGAGTGAAAGGCTACACCTTC
CDR3: CASSPFTQQGVKGYTF

size: medium-sized
D: .
V: TRBV28
J: TRBJ2-3
DNA: TGTGCCAGCAGCTTTTGGAATACGCAGTATTTT
CDR3: CASSFWNTQYF

size: many
D: TRBD1
V: TRBV6-1
J: TRBJ1-1
DNA: TGTGCCAGCAGTGAAGCGCTTTTGACAGGGGGGAACACTGAAGCTTTCTTT
CDR3: CASSEALLTGGNTEAFF

size: few
D: .
V: TRBV28
J: TRBJ1-1
DNA: TGTGCCAGCAGTTTAGTACGGAACACTGAAGCTTTCTTT
CDR3: CASSLVRNTEAFF

size: .
D: .
V: TRBV11-2
J: TRBJ2-1
DNA: TGTGCCAGCAGCTTAGGCCTACCGATTAATGAGCAGTTCTTC
CDR3: CASSLGLPINEQFF

size: many
D: .
V: TRBV2
J: TRBJ1-5
DNA: TGTGCCAGCAGTAAAGATTTAGGGGGCAATCAGCCCCAGCATTTT
CDR3: CASSKDLGGNQPQHF

size: many
D: TRBD2
V: TRBV7-9
J: TRBJ2-3
DNA: TGTGCCAGCAGCTTAGCACTAGCGGACACAGATACGCAGTATTTT
CDR3: CASSLALADTDTQYF

size: .
D: .
V: TRBV10-2
J: TRBJ1-3
DNA: TGCGCCAGCAGTGAGATGGTGATCTCTGGAAACACCATATATTTT
CDR3: CASSEMVISGNTIYF

size: .
D: .
V: TRBV12-3/TRBV12-4
J: TRBJ2-3
DNA: TGTGCCAGCAGTTTTCGGGGACGGTTCACAGATACGCAGTATTTT
CDR3: CASSFRGRFTDTQYF

size: .
D: .
V: TRBV7-2
J: TRBJ2-7
DNA: TGTGCCAGCACCACAGGGACGGGGAACTACGAGCAGTACTTC
CDR3: CASTTGTGNYEQYF

size: many
D: TRBD1
V: TRBV7-2
J: TRBJ1-6
DNA: TGTGCCAGCGCTCCGGGACAGAATTCACCCCTCCACTTT
CDR3: CASAPGQNSPLHF

size: many
D: TRBD1
V: TRBV5-1
J: TRBJ2-1
DNA: TGCGCCAGCAGCCTCGGACAGGGGAGGGAGTTCTTC
CDR3: CASSLGQGREFF

size: .
D: .
V: TRBV18
J: TRBJ1-1
DNA: TGTGCCAGCTCACTAGGGTCCCAGGGCACTGAAGCTTTCTTT
CDR3: CASSLGSQGTEAFF

size: many
D: TRBD1
V: TRBV20-1
J: TRBJ2-1
DNA: TGCAGTGCCCCCCATAGTGGGACAGGGAGGAATGAGCAGTTCTTC
CDR3: CSAPHSGTGRNEQFF

size: many
D: TRBD1
V: TRBV2
J: TRBJ1-1
DNA: TGTGCCAGCAGAGGACAGGGGGTCACTGAAGCTTTCTTT
CDR3: CASRGQGVTEAFF

size: .
D: .
V: TRBV24-1
J: TRBJ2-2
DNA: TGTGCCACCAGTCGTGTGCCCACCGGGGAGCTGTTTTTT
CDR3: CATSRVPTGELFF